This T cell receptor beta chain was obtained from a study of T cells in Graves' hyperthyroidism and ophthalmopathy. Overall study results and limits: Blood also held most thyroid clonotypes expanded beyond 0.001.

RNA transcripts gave rise to amplified TCR beta CDR3 regions. The HTBI set primed first-round TCR CDR3 RT-PCR. TCRdb called the multiplex PCR reads again in MiXCR, with one record for every CDR3 protein. The sample shows roughly 720,000 distinct CDR3 sequences, 17% of them seen only once. V lost 0 bases, J lost 7 bases, and 9 bases lay in between. The CDR3 has 13 residues. Germline V gives CDR1 ENHRY, CDR2 SYGVKD. This clonotype was observed at least ten times. As yet, its antigen is unknown. The chain has TRBV10-3 and TRBJ1-1, with D unresolved. The TCR originated in a man aged 50-59 years with Graves' hyperthyroidism. What was sequenced was blood. The CDR3 here is CAISESNSGEAFF. CDR3 bases: TGTGCCATCAGTGAGTCGAATAGTGGTGAAGCTTTCTTT.